This TCR beta chain derives from a study of T cells after yellow fever vaccination. Turning to the study itself: SMART-Seq v4 Ultra Low Input prepared the low-cell-number fractions.

This CDR3 spans 15 amino acids. CDR1 SGDLS and CDR2 YYNGEE come from the germline V gene. The V end was cut by 3 bases, the J end by 5 bases, with 17 bases between. Study-level findings and limits: Faster peaking, at day 5 versus 15, marked a secondary response that was weaker.

This clonotype turned up a few times. Its target is not known. TCRdb re-called the 5' RACE reads through MiXCR, storing one row per CDR3 protein. The repertoire includes 450,000 to 650,000 distinct CDR3 sequences, 21% of them detected once, and about 16% sits in the top ten. The sequencing here drew on PBMCs, taken roughly 23 days after the first yellow fever vaccination. The receptor comes from a man between 18 and 29 years old who received the YFV17D yellow fever vaccine. The rearrangement uses TRBV9 and TRBJ2-5; TRBD1 might be the D (6 bases). CDR3 sequence reads: CASSEGGGRRETQYF. CDR3 nucleotide sequence: TGTGCCAGCAGCGAAGGGGGTGGGCGCAGGGAGACCCAGTACTTC.